This paragraph reports one T cell receptor beta chain. The antigen remains undetermined. The source of the sample is a study of cytomegalovirus exposure and HLA in healthy donors. Study-wide background: An earlier analysis found some 100 million unique TCR beta sequences from about 190 million T cells.

Germline lookup yields CDR1 SEHNR and CDR2 FQNEAQ (reference sequence). CDR3 length: 15 amino acids. Trimming removed 1 base from V and 5 bases from J; junction bases left unmatched: 6. With 60 Vbeta and 13 Jbeta primers, the PCR was carried out. Clones were sequenced by immunoSEQ multiplex PCR, and TCRdb holds only the in-frame ones, with some missing. Here the sample spans some 200,000 clones, approximately 84% being singletons. Study-wide findings and caveats: A likely sequencing artifact accounted for one observed cluster of highly shared sequence variants. In an earlier analysis, productive rearrangement rates for most beta V segments clustered near 87% or 30%. Most TCR sequences were rare, but some public TCRs occurred in many donors.

V is TRBV7-9 and J is TRBJ2-3; the match to TRBD1 covers 7 bases. The specimen was PBMCs. This sequence originates from a woman aged 40 to 50 in good health and CMV-seronegative. CDR3 loop: CASSLGDSEIDTQYF. The DNA for the CDR3 is TGTGCCAGCAGCTTAGGGGACAGCGAGATAGATACGCAGTATTTT.